The clone carrying this TCR beta chain was observed at least ten times. Its antigen is not known. These data originate in a study of T-cell reconstitution after alpha-beta-depleted transplantation in children. Study observations and caveats: Some patients' high day-60 TCRbeta diversity was attributed to recipient cells surviving conditioning. A year post-transplant, T-cell counts and diversity derived mostly from newly produced T cells.

As it was prepared, the TCRbeta library received unique molecular identifiers. TCRdb recomputed calls from the PCR reads with MiXCR, one row per CDR3 protein. The sample contains 97,000 or so distinct CDR3 sequences, less than 6% of which appear only once. The CDR3 contains 11 residues. The germline V gene has CDR1 SQVTM and CDR2 ANQGSEA. V lost 5 bases and J 4 bases, leaving 8 bases between the germline ends. The chain employs TRBV29-1 and TRBJ2-5; perhaps TRBD1 as D (5 bases). The source of this sequence is a female patient between 2 and 10 years old who had a stem cell transplant for Fanconi anemia, so the T cells may come from the graft donor. The sequences come from PBMCs, mostly from graft donor cells, collected 60 days after TCRalphabeta/CD19-depleted stem cell transplant. CDR3 loop: CSVCQGETQYF. DNA of the CDR3: TGCAGCGTTTGTCAGGGAGAGACCCAGTACTTC.